The next 3 T cell receptor beta chains were all read from a single sample in a study of vaccination and CD4 T cells after COVID-19. For these TCRs, the target antigens are not known. Noted treatment: roughly 10-day PBMC culture with coronavirus spike peptide pools or control peptides (ViraFEST assay). According to the study, CD4+ T cells from the unexposed donor were gathered ahead of the COVID-19 pandemic (2011-2018). Cultured CD4+ T-cell DNA underwent Oncomine TCR Beta short-read sequencing. In TCRdb, the PCR reads were re-called with MiXCR into one record per CDR3 protein. The data hold several thousand distinct CDR3 sequences, with roughly two fifths observed a single time. The sequenced material came from CD4+ T cells from blood, cultured in vitro. The source of these receptors is a human donor in good health.

The rearrangement uses TRBV5-6 and TRBJ1-2, with TRBD1 matching 9 bases. The CDR3 totals 15 residues. Per germline, CDR1 SGHDT and CDR2 YYEEEE. V lost 4 bases to trimming and J lost 6 bases; unmatched junction nucleotides: 10. CDR3 sequence (DNA): TGTGCCAGCAGCGGACAGGGGAGCCCCCGGAATGGCTACACCTTC. This translates into CASSGQGSPRNGYTF. The whole variable domain, remainder taken from reference TRBV5-6 and TRBJ1-2, is DAGVTQSPTHLIKTRGQQVTLRCSPKSGHDTVSWYQQALGQGPQFIFQYYEEEERQRGNFPDRFSGHQFPNYSSELNVNALLLGDSALYLCASSGQGSPRNGYTFGSGTRLTVV.

This clonotype was seen a handful of times. The chain employs TRBV6-1 and TRBJ1-2; D gene ambiguous. Germline V gene lookup returns CDR1 MNHNS and CDR2 SASEGT. Trimming left V 6 bases short and J 2 bases short, with 7 bases between. The CDR3 has 12 residues. The CDR3 sequence: CASSAGNYGYTF. Written as DNA, the CDR3 is TGTGCCAGCAGCGCCGGGAACTATGGCTACACCTTC.

The chain carries TRBV2 and TRBJ1-6; TRBD1 matches 8 bases. The junction had 15 bases not matched to a gene; V was cut back by 8 bases and J by 9 bases. The CDR3 length is 16 residues. Germline V gives CDR1 SNHLY, CDR2 FYNNEI. The CDR3 here is CASLSIPTGDGSPLHF. The CDR3 bases are TGTGCCAGCCTGTCAATTCCGACAGGGGATGGTTCACCCCTCCACTTT.